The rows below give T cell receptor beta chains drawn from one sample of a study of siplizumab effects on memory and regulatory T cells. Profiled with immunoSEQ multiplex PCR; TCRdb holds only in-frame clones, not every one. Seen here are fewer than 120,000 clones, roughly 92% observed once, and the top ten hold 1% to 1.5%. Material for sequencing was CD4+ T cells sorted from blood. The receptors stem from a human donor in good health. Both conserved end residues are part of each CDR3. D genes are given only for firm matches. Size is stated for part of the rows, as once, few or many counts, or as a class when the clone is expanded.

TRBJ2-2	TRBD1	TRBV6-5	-	TGTGCCAGCAGTTACTCGACGACAGGGGACGGGGAGCTGTTTTTT	CASSYSTTGDGELFF
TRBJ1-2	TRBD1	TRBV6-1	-	TGTGCCAGCAATGTGGGACAGGGGGCTGGTGGCTACACCTTC	CASNVGQGAGGYTF
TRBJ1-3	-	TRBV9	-	TGTGCCAGCAGTGGGCCCGGGGCTGGAAACACCATATATTTT	CASSGPGAGNTIYF
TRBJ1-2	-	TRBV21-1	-	TGTGCCAGCAGCGACAGAAAAGAGCAGCCCATCGGCTACACCTTC	CASSDRKEQPIGYTF
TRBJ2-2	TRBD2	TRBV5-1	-	TGCGCCAGCAGCCAAAGACTAGCCCCCCAACCGGGGGAGCTGTTTTTT	CASSQRLAPQPGELFF
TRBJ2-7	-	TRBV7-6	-	TGTGCCAGCAGCTTAACCGGGACCCCCTACGAGCAGTACTTC	CASSLTGTPYEQYF
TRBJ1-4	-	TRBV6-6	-	TGTGCCAGCAGTTACAGTGGTAATGAAAAACTGTTTTTT	CASSYSGNEKLFF
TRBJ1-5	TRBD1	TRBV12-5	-	TGTGCTAGTGCTTGGGTGGGACAGGGTGTTCAGCCCCAGCATTTT	CASAWVGQGVQPQHF
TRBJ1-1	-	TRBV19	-	TGTGCCAGTAACGGGGCCCAGGGGAGAAACACTGAAGCTTTCTTT	CASNGAQGRNTEAFF
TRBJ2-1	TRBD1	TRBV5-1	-	TGCGCCAGCAGCTGGACAGGGCAAAATGAGCAGTTCTTC	CASSWTGQNEQFF
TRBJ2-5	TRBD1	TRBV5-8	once	TGTGCCAGCAGCAGTCACAGGGGTAGTGAAGAGACCCAGTACTTC	CASSSHRGSEETQYF
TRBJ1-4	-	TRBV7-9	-	TGTGCCAGCGGCTCGACTTCAACTAATGAAAAACTGTTTTTT	CASGSTSTNEKLFF
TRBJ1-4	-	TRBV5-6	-	TGTGCCAGCAGCTTGGAGTTTGGGGAAAAACTGTTTTTT	CASSLEFGEKLFF
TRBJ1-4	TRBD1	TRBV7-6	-	TGTGCCAGCAGCGCCGGGACAGGATCTAATGAAAAACTGTTTTTT	CASSAGTGSNEKLFF
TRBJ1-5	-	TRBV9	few	TGTGCCAGCAGCGTAGCTTTGGGGGAGAGCAATCAGCCCCAGCATTTT	CASSVALGESNQPQHF
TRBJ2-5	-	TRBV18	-	TGTGCCAGCTCCTTTTCGTACCAAGAGACCCAGTACTTC	CASSFSYQETQYF
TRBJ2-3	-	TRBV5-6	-	TGTGCCAGCAGCTTGTGGGGGGTCGTGGCAGATACGCAGTATTTT	CASSLWGVVADTQYF
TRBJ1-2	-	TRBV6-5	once	TGTGCCAGCAGTGCCACGACAGGTTACTATGGCTACACCTTC	CASSATTGYYGYTF